The T cell receptor beta chain under discussion was sequenced for a study of cytomegalovirus exposure and HLA in healthy donors. In the case of this clone: What it recognizes is unknown.

The ends were cut back, 2 bases at V and 4 bases at J, with 9 bases in the middle. Germline V lookup: CDR1 MNHEY, CDR2 SMNVEV (reference sequence). The CDR3 totals 15 residues. The study ran its PCR with 60 Vbeta and 13 Jbeta primers. Sequencing was performed with immunoSEQ multiplex PCR; in TCRdb, only in-frame clones are kept and a portion is missing. The sample records around 190,000 clones, around 82% being singletons. Study observations and caveats: Common viral pathogens seemed to be connected with several of the most significant clusters, according to a later analysis.

The chain has TRBV27 and TRBJ2-6, with D possibly TRBD2 on 5 matching bases. The sequencing input was PBMCs. The TCR sequence derives from a woman in her 30s in good health and CMV-seronegative. The CDR3 region has the DNA TGTGCCAGCAGTTTAGAGGGCTGGGGGGCCAACGTCCTGACTTTC. Translated: CASSLEGWGANVLTF.